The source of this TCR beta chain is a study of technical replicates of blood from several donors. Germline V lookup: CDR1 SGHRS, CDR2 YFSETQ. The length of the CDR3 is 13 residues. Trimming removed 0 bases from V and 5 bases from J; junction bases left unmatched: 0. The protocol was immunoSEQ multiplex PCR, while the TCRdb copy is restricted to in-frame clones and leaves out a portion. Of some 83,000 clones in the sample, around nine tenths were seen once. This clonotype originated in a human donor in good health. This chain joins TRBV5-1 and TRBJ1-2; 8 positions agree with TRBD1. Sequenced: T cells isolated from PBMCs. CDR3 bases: TGCGCCAGCAGCTTGGGGACAGGGTATGGCTACACCTTC. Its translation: CASSLGTGYGYTF. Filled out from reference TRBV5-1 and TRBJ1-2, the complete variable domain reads KAGVTQTPRYLIKTRGQQVTLSCSPISGHRSVSWYQQTPGQGLQFLFEYFSETQRNKGNFPGRFSGRQFSNSRSEMNVSTLELGDSALYLCASSLGTGYGYTFGSGTRLTVV.